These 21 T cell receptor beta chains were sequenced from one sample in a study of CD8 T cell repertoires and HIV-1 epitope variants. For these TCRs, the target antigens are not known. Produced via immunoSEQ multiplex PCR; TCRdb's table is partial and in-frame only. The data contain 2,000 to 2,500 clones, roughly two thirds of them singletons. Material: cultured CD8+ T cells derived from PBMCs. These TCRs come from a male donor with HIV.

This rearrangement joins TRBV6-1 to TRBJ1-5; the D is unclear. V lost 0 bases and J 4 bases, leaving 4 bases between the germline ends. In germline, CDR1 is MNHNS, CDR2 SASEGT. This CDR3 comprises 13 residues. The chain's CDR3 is CASSEAFNQPQHF. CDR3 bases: TGTGCCAGCAGTGAAGCATTTAATCAGCCCCAGCATTTT.

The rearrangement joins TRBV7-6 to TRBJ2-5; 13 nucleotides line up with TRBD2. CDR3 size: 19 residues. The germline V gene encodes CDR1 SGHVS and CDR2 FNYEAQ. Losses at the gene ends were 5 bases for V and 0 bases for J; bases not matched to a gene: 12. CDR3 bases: TGTGCCAGCAGCCACGGTCCGGGACTAGCGGGGTCATACCAAGAGACCCAGTACTTC. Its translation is CASSHGPGLAGSYQETQYF.

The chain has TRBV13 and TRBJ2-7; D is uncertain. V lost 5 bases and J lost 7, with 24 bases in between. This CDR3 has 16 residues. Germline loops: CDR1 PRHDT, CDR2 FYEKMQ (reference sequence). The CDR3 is CASSRVRQAAVREQYF. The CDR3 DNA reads TGTGCCAGCAGCCGCGTTCGACAAGCAGCCGTGCGGGAGCAGTACTTC.

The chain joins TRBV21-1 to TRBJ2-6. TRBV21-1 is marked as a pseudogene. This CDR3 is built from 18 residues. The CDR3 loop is CASSKDGQSLSGANVLTF. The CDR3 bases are TGTGCCAGCAGCAAAGACGGGCAGTCCCTCTCTGGGGCCAACGTCCTGACTTTC.

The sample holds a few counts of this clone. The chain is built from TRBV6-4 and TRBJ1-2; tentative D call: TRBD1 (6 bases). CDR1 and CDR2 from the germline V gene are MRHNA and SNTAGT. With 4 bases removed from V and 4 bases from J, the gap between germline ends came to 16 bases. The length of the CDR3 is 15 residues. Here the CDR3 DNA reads TGTGCCAGCAGTGTCGAGCCGGGACAAAGCTATGGCTACACCTTC. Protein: CASSVEPGQSYGYTF.

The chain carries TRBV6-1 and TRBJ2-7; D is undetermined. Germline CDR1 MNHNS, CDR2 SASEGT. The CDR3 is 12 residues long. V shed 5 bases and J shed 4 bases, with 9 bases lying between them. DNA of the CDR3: TGTGCCAGCAGTCCGACTGATTACGAGCAGTACTTC. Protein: CASSPTDYEQYF.

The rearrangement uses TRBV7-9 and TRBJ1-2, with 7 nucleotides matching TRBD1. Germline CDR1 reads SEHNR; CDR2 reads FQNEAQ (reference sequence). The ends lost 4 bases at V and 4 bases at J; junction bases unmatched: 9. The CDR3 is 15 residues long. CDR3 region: CASSSQMTGIYGYTF. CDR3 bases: TGTGCCAGCAGCTCACAAATGACAGGGATCTATGGCTACACCTTC.

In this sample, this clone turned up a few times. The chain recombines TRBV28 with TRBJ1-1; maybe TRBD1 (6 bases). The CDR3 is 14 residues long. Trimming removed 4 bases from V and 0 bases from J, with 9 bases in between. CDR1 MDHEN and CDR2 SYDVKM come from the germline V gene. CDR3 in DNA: TGTGCCAGCAGTTCCGGACAGCTGAACACTGAAGCTTTCTTT. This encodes CASSSGQLNTEAFF.

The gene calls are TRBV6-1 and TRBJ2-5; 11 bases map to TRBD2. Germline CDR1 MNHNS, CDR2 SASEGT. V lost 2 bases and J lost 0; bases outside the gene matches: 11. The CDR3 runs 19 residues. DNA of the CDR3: TGTGCCAGCAGTGAAAAACTAGCGGGAGCGTTAGGGTACCAAGAGACCCAGTACTTC. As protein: CASSEKLAGALGYQETQYF.

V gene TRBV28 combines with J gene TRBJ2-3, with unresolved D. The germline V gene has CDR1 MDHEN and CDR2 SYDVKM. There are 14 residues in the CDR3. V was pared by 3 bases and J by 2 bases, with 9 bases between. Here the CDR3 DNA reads TGTGCCAGCAGTTTGAACTCCCCCACAGATACGCAGTATTTT. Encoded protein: CASSLNSPTDTQYF.

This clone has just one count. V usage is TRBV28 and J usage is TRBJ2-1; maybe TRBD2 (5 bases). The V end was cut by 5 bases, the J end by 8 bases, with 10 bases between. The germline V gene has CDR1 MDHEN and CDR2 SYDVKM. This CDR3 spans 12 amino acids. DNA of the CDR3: TGTGCCAGCAGTCGGGATCTCTATGAGCAGTTCTTC. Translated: CASSRDLYEQFF. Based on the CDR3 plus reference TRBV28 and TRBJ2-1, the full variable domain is DVKVTQSSRYLVKRTGEKVFLECVQDMDHENMFWYRQDPGLGLRLIYFSYDVKMKEKGDIPEGYSVSREKKERFSLILESASTNQTSMYLCASSRDLYEQFFGPGTRLTVL.

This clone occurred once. CDR3 region: CASSLGAQETQYF. In nucleotides, the CDR3 is TGTGCCAGCAGCTTGGGGGCGCAAGAGACCCAGTACTTC. The chain joins TRBV5-6 to TRBJ2-5; D not certain. V lost 0 bases to trimming and J lost 2 bases, with 5 bases between them. This CDR3 is built from 13 residues. Per the germline V gene, CDR1 is SGHDT and CDR2 is YYEEEE.

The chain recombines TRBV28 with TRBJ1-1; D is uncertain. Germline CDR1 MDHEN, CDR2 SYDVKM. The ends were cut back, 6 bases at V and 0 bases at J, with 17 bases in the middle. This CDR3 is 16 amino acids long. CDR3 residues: CASRTLYGRLNTEAFF. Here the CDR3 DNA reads TGTGCCAGCAGGACTTTATATGGCAGGCTGAACACTGAAGCTTTCTTT.

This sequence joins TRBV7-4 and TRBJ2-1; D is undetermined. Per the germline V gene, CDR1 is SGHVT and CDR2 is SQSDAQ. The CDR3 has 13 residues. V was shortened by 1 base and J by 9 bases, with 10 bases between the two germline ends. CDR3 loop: CASSLDGASEQFF. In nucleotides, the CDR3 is TGTGCCAGCAGCTTAGACGGTGCCAGTGAGCAGTTCTTC.

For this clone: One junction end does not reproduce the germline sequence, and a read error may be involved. CDR3: CVSSQDRREGRGDTQYF. The CDR3 DNA sequence: TGTGTCAGCAGCCAAGATAGGAGGGAGGGCCGGGGAGATACGCAGTATTTT. The chain has TRBV14 and TRBJ2-3; 7 positions match TRBD2. There are 17 residues in the CDR3. Germline lookup yields CDR1 SGHDN and CDR2 FVKESK.

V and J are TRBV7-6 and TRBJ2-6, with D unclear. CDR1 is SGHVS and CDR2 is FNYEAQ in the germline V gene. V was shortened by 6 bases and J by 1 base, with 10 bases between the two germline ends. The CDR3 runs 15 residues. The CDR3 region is CASSSFGSGANVLTF. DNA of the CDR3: TGTGCCAGCAGTTCCTTCGGATCTGGGGCCAACGTCCTGACTTTC.

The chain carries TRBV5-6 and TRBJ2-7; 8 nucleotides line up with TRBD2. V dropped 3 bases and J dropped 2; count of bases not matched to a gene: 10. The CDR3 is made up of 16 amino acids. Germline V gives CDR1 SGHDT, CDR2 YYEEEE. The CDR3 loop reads CASSWEAGGRTYEQYF. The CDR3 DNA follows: TGTGCCAGCAGCTGGGAGGCGGGAGGACGAACCTACGAGCAGTACTTC.

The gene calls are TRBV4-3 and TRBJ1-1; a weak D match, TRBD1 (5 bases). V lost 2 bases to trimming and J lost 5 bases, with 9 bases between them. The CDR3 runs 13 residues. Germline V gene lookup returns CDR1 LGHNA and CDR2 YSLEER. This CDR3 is CASSQSGYTEAFF. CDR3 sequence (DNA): TGCGCCAGCAGCCAATCAGGGTATACTGAAGCTTTCTTT.

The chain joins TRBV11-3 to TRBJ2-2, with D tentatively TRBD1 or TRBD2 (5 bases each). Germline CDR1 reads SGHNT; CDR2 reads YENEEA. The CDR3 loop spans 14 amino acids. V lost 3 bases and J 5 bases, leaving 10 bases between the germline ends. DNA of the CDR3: TGTGCCAGCAGCTTTAGAGGGGAAACCGGGGAGCTGTTTTTT. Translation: CASSFRGETGELFF. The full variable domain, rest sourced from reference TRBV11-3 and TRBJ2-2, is EAGVVQSPRYKIIEKKQPVAFWCNPISGHNTLYWYLQNLGQGPELLIRYENEEAVDDSQLPKDRFSAERLKGVDSTLKIQPAELGDSAVYLCASSFRGETGELFFGEGSRLTVL.

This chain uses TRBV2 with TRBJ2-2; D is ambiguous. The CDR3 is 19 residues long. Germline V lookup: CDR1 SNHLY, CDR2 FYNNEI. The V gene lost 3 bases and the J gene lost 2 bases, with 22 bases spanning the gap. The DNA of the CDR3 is TGTGCCAGCAGTGACCATGGTCTATCGGCTTCACTTAACACCGGGGAGCTGTTTTTT. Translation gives CASSDHGLSASLNTGELFF.

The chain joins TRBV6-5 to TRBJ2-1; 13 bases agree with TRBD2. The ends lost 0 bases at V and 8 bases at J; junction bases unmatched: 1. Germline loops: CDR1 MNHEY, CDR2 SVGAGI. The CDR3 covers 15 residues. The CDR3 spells CASSYSLAGGDEQFF. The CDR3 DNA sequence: TGTGCCAGCAGTTACTCACTAGCGGGGGGGGATGAGCAGTTCTTC.